The 28 T cell receptor beta chains listed next were all sequenced from one sample in a study of CD8 T cells in Susac syndrome (dated by TCRdb to about 2019). The method was the immunoSEQ multiplex PCR assay. RNA was extracted with the RNeasy kit and roughly 0.5 to 1 ug was reverse transcribed using random hexamers. The raw public reads went through TCRdb reprocessing: fastp at Q25, MiXCR clone calling, in-frame beta chains kept. Merged by CDR3 protein, the rows form single entries marked with the most common genes and DNA. This sample gives about 110,000 distinct CDR3 sequences in total; roughly 94% of them show up just once. Jointly, the top ten make up 0.41% of the sample. Sequenced: CD8+ T cells from PBMCs. All receptors come from a human donor with Susac syndrome.

The rearrangement uses TRBV14 and TRBJ1-2, with D uncertain. This CDR3 spans 15 amino acids. V lost 4 bases and J 4 bases, leaving 16 bases between the germline ends. Germline CDR1 is SGHDN and CDR2 is FVKESK. CDR3 sequence (DNA): TGTGCCAGCAGCCCGGATGGTTACAGTTTCTATGGCTACACCTTC. This encodes CASSPDGYSFYGYTF.

In this sample, this clonotype turned up once. This sequence joins TRBV13 and TRBJ1-6; D is possibly TRBD1 (5 bases). The V end was cut by 5 bases, the J end by 5 bases, with 16 bases between. The CDR3 length is 16 residues. Per germline, CDR1 PRHDT and CDR2 FYEKMQ (reference sequence). The CDR3 spells CASSPGAPGHNSPLHF. The CDR3 DNA reads TGTGCCAGCAGCCCCGGAGCCCCGGGGCATAATTCACCCCTCCACTTT.

This sequence joins TRBV24-1 and TRBJ2-3; no firm D call. The CDR3 runs 12 residues. In germline, CDR1 is KGHDR, CDR2 SFDVKD. V was cut by 4 bases and J by 1 base, with 2 bases left in between. CDR3 sequence reads: CATSEGTDTQYF. The CDR3 region has the DNA TGTGCCACCAGTGAAGGCACAGATACGCAGTATTTT.

This rearrangement joins TRBV9 to TRBJ2-1; D possibly matches TRBD1 or TRBD2 (6 bases each). The CDR3 extends over 13 amino acids. From germline, CDR1 is SGDLS and CDR2 YYNGEE. Trimming removed 9 bases at V and 8 bases at J, with 18 bases between. This chain's CDR3 is CATARGVLDEQFF. The CDR3 DNA reads TGTGCCACCGCGAGGGGGGTCCTGGATGAGCAGTTCTTC. Filled out from reference TRBV9 and TRBJ2-1, the complete variable domain reads DSGVTQTPKHLITATGQRVTLRCSPRSGDLSVYWYQQSLDQGLQFLIQYYNGEERAKGNILERFSAQQFPDLHSELNLSSLELGDSALYFCATARGVLDEQFFGPGTRLTVL.

V usage is TRBV3-1 and J usage is TRBJ1-2, with D hard to call. The CDR3 is made up of 14 amino acids. CDR1 and CDR2 (germline): LGHDT, YNNKEL (reference sequence). The V end was cut by 4 bases, the J end by 2 bases, with 11 bases between. The CDR3 protein is CASSPPGKNYGYTF. The CDR3 nucleotides are TGTGCCAGCAGCCCGCCCGGGAAAAACTATGGCTACACCTTC.

Concerning this clonotype itself: At one end, the junction sequence differs from germline, possibly due to a read error. The genes are TRBV5-4 and TRBJ2-7; D may be TRBD1 or TRBD2 (5 bases each). Germline V lookup: CDR1 SGHNT, CDR2 YYREEE (reference sequence). The CDR3 contains 13 residues. CDR3 in DNA: TGTGCCAGCAGCTCACGGGGCTCCTACAAGCAGTACTTC. The encoded protein is CASSSRGSYKQYF.

The DNA for the CDR3 is TGTGCCAGCAGTGGGAACTCTGGGGCCAACGTCCTGACTTTC. Protein product: CASSGNSGANVLTF. The V call is TRBV2, the J call TRBJ2-6, with unresolved D. This CDR3 is 14 amino acids long. Germline CDR1 is SNHLY and CDR2 is FYNNEI. Trimming took off 4 bases at V and 0 bases at J, with 4 bases between the two ends. The entire variable domain, with the rest obtained from reference TRBV2 and TRBJ2-6, is as follows: EPEVTQTPSHQVTQMGQEVILRCVPISNHLYFYWYRQILGQKVEFLVSFYNNEISEKSEIFDDQFSVERPDGSNFTLKIRSTKLEDSAMYFCASSGNSGANVLTFGAGSRLTVL.

The chain couples TRBV9 to TRBJ1-2; 7 nucleotides agree with TRBD1. This CDR3 has 16 amino acids. V dropped 4 bases and J dropped 3; count of bases not matched to a gene: 12. CDR1 is SGDLS, CDR2 YYNGEE, per germline. The DNA for the CDR3 is TGTGCCAGCAGCCTTGGGACAGACGATGACGACTATGGCTACACCTTC. Its translation: CASSLGTDDDDYGYTF.

The rearrangement uses TRBV4-3 and TRBJ2-5; 8 bases line up with TRBD2. CDR1 LGHNA and CDR2 YSLEER come from the germline V gene. The junction had 10 bases not matched to a gene; V was cut back by 0 bases and J by 4 bases. The CDR3 runs to 17 residues. CDR3 nucleotides: TGCGCCAGCAGCCAAGATCTGACCGGGGGGGTGGGAGAGACCCAGTACTTC. It specifies CASSQDLTGGVGETQYF.

The sample holds one count of this clonotype. DNA for the CDR3: TGCGCCAGCAGCCAAGATCGTCGTGAAGCTTTCTTT. Protein product: CASSQDRREAFF. The V and J genes are TRBV4-1 and TRBJ1-1; D unclear. This CDR3 is built from 12 residues. Trimming stripped 0 bases from V and 7 bases from J, with 6 bases between. Germline CDR1 is MGHRA and CDR2 is YSYEKL.

The CDR3: CSVVGTTYNEQFF. Written as DNA, the CDR3 is TGCAGCGTCGTGGGGACTACCTACAATGAGCAGTTCTTC. The chain links TRBV29-1 to TRBJ2-1; TRBD2 agrees at 7 bases. CDR1 and CDR2 from the germline V gene are SQVTM and ANQGSEA. The CDR3 is 13 residues long. The ends lost 6 bases at V and 2 bases at J; junction bases unmatched: 4.

The genes are TRBV29-1 and TRBJ2-7; D possibly corresponds to TRBD1 (5 bases). CDR3 size: 14 residues. Germline CDR1 is SQVTM and CDR2 is ANQGSEA. V was trimmed by 4 bases and J by 0 bases, leaving 13 bases between them. The CDR3 reads CSVVRITGSYEQYF. The CDR3 region has the DNA TGCAGCGTTGTGCGTATAACAGGCTCCTACGAGCAGTACTTC.

The V call is TRBV20-1, the J call TRBJ2-7; 7 bases are shared with TRBD1. Trimming cost V 3 bases and J 5 bases; bases outside gene matches: 19. The germline V gene has CDR1 DFQATT and CDR2 SNEGSKA (reference sequence). This CDR3 spans 17 amino acids. The CDR3 loop reads CSARSDGTVVRAHEQYF. CDR3 nucleotide sequence: TGCAGTGCTAGGTCGGACGGGACAGTTGTACGTGCCCACGAGCAGTACTTC.

This chain links TRBV2 with TRBJ2-3; 7 bases match TRBD1. Germline V lookup: CDR1 SNHLY, CDR2 FYNNEI. The CDR3 runs to 18 residues. Trimming removed 0 bases from V and 0 bases from J; junction bases left unmatched: 9. CDR3 nucleotide sequence: TGTGCCAGCAGTGAAGCCCTCCGGACAGGCGGTAGCACAGATACGCAGTATTTT. Protein: CASSEALRTGGSTDTQYF.

This clonotype appeared a single time. The chain couples TRBV27 to TRBJ2-7; TRBD1 agrees at 7 bases. The CDR3 sequence is 12 residues long. CDR1 is MNHEY and CDR2 is SMNVEV in the germline V gene (reference sequence). Losses at the gene ends were 4 bases for V and 6 bases for J; bases not matched to a gene: 3. This CDR3 reads CASSSTGAEQYF. Here the CDR3 DNA reads TGTGCCAGCAGTTCTACAGGGGCCGAGCAGTACTTC.

The chain employs TRBV2 and TRBJ1-5, with 7 bases lining up with TRBD1. Germline loops: CDR1 SNHLY, CDR2 FYNNEI. CDR3 length: 19 amino acids. J lost 7 bases, V lost 2 bases, and 20 bases had no gene match. The CDR3 here is CASSEKTGTAGIRGQPQHF. As DNA, the CDR3 is TGTGCCAGCAGTGAAAAAACGGGGACAGCGGGGATTCGGGGACAGCCCCAGCATTTT.

The chain uses TRBV10-3 and TRBJ2-5; 8 bases are shared with TRBD1. The ends lost 6 bases at V and 4 bases at J; junction bases unmatched: 4. The CDR3 is 13 residues long. The germline CDR1 and CDR2 sequences are ENHRY and SYGVKD. Here the CDR3 DNA reads TGTGCCATCAGAGATACAGGGGGAGAGACCCAGTACTTC. Translated, it gives CAIRDTGGETQYF.

The gene calls are TRBV7-6 and TRBJ2-2; 9 bases agree with TRBD2. V shed 4 bases and J 5 bases; nucleotides not matched to a gene: 2. The CDR3 spans 14 residues. From germline, CDR1 is SGHVS and CDR2 FNYEAQ. The CDR3 region has the DNA TGTGCCAGCAGCTCTGCGGGGGGGACCGGGGAGCTGTTTTTT. It codes for CASSSAGGTGELFF. Variable domain in full (rest from reference TRBV7-6 and TRBJ2-2): GAGVSQSPRYKVTKRGQDVALRCDPISGHVSLYWYRQALGQGPEFLTYFNYEAQQDKSGLPNDRFSAERPEGSISTLTIQRTEQRDSAMYRCASSSAGGTGELFFGEGSRLTVL.

V and J are TRBV7-9 and TRBJ1-3; D remains ambiguous. Looked up from germline, CDR1 is SEHNR and CDR2 is FQNEAQ (reference sequence). Trimming cost V 6 bases and J 0 bases, with 6 bases left between them. The CDR3 covers 13 residues. CDR3: CASRDHSGNTIYF. CDR3 DNA sequence: TGTGCCAGCAGGGACCACTCTGGAAACACCATATATTTT.

The J gene is TRBJ2-5, the V gene TRBV7-3, with TRBD2 matching 9 bases. Looked up from germline, CDR1 is SGHTA and CDR2 is FQGTGA. The J segment lost 5 bases and the V segment lost 5 bases, leaving 9 bases of the junction unmatched. The CDR3 totals 15 residues. Written as DNA, the CDR3 is TGTGCCAGCAGCCTTAGCGGGGGTAGTCGGGAGACCCAGTACTTC. This encodes CASSLSGGSRETQYF.

This sequence joins TRBV13 and TRBJ2-7; 7 bases map to TRBD1. The germline V gene has CDR1 PRHDT and CDR2 FYEKMQ (reference sequence). With 4 bases clipped from V and 9 bases from J, the junction kept 15 bases outside the gene matches. This CDR3 has 15 amino acids. CDR3 in amino acids: CASSSRGRISLGQYF. The CDR3 DNA sequence: TGTGCCAGCAGCTCAAGGGGGCGGATCTCACTAGGGCAGTACTTC.

This clonotype is a singleton in its sample. CDR3 region: CASSPGVGETQYF. The CDR3 coding sequence is TGTGCCAGCAGTCCGGGAGTGGGGGAGACCCAGTACTTC. The chain has TRBV27 and TRBJ2-5; D possibly corresponds to TRBD2 (6 bases). The CDR3 loop spans 13 amino acids. The germline gives CDR1 MNHEY, CDR2 SMNVEV (reference sequence). The V and J ends lost 5 bases and 5 bases respectively, with 12 bases between them.

The V call is TRBV18, the J call TRBJ2-2; D is possibly TRBD2 (6 bases). V lost 2 bases and J lost 7, with 14 bases in between. The V gene's germline CDR1 is KGHSH and CDR2 LQKENI. CDR3 length: 15 amino acids. The CDR3, as DNA: TGTGCCAGCTCACCAGGGACGGGGGACGGCGGGGAGCTGTTTTTT. Protein: CASSPGTGDGGELFF.

The J gene is TRBJ2-7, the V gene TRBV29-1; D is possibly TRBD1 or TRBD2 (6 bases each). The V gene's germline CDR1 is SQVTM and CDR2 ANQGSEA. V gave up 6 bases and J gave up 6 bases, with 18 bases separating them. The CDR3 length is 13 residues. CDR3 in DNA: TGCAGCGTATACAGGGAGGCCCCCCCCGAGCAGTACTTC. Encoded protein: CSVYREAPPEQYF.

The chain has TRBV29-1 and TRBJ2-1; 7 bases align to TRBD2. The CDR3 loop spans 13 amino acids. From germline, CDR1 is SQVTM and CDR2 ANQGSEA. V lost 4 bases, J lost 3 bases, and 3 bases stayed unmatched. CDR3 bases: TGCAGCGTTGCAGCGGGGAACTACAATGAGCAGTTCTTC. Translated, it gives CSVAAGNYNEQFF.

In this sample, this clonotype turned up once. The chain couples TRBV12-3 or TRBV12-4 to TRBJ1-2, with D perhaps TRBD1 (6 bases). With 7 bases removed from V and 3 bases from J, the gap between germline ends came to 9 bases. This CDR3 comprises 12 residues. The CDR3 region is CASTPGDYGYTF. The CDR3 coding sequence is TGTGCCAGCACCCCAGGGGACTATGGCTACACCTTC.

The chain links TRBV13 to TRBJ2-2; D perhaps matches TRBD2 (7 bases). This CDR3 contains 16 residues. Per germline, CDR1 PRHDT and CDR2 FYEKMQ (reference sequence). The V gene lost 1 base and the J gene lost 4 bases, with 13 bases spanning the gap. The CDR3 is CASSLAGEGFTGELFF. In DNA, the CDR3 is TGTGCCAGCAGCTTAGCAGGGGAGGGATTCACCGGGGAGCTGTTTTTT. The full variable domain, with the rest looked up from reference TRBV13 and TRBJ2-2, is AAGVIQSPRHLIKEKRETATLKCYPIPRHDTVYWYQQGPGQDPQFLISFYEKMQSDKGSIPDRFSAQQFSDYHSELNMSSLELGDSALYFCASSLAGEGFTGELFFGEGSRLTVL.

The rearrangement uses TRBV4-1 and TRBJ2-1; 14 bases agree with TRBD2. The CDR3 has 19 amino acids. J gave up 8 bases and V 1 base, and 13 bases lay outside the gene matches. The germline CDR1 and CDR2 sequences are MGHRA and YSYEKL. The CDR3 coding sequence is TGCGCCAGCAGCCAAGGGCCTATAGAGGGGACTAGCGGGGGCGATGAGCAGTTCTTC. This encodes CASSQGPIEGTSGGDEQFF.